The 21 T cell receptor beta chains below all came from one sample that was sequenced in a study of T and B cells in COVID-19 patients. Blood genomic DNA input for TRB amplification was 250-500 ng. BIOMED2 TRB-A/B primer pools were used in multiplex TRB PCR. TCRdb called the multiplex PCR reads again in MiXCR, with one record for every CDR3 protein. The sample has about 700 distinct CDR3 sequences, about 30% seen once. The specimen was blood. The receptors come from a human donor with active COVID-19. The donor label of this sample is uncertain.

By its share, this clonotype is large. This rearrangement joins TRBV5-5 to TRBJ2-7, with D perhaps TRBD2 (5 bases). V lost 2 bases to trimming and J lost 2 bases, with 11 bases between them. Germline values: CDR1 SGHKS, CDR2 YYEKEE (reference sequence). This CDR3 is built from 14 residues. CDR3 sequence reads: CASSLDEGTYEQYF. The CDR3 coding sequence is TGTGCCAGCAGCTTAGACGAGGGCACCTACGAGCAGTACTTC.

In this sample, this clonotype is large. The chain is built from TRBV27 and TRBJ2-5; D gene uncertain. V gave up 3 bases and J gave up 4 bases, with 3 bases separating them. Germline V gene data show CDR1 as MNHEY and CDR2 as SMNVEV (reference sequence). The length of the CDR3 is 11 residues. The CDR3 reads CASSFLETQYF. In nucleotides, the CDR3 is TGTGCCAGCAGTTTCTTAGAGACCCAGTACTTC.

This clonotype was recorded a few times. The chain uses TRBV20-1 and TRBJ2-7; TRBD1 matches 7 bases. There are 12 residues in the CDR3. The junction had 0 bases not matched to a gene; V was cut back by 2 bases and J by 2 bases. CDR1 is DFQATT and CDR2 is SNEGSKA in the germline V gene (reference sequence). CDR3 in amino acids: CSARQGAYEQYF. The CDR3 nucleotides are TGCAGTGCTAGACAGGGGGCCTACGAGCAGTACTTC.

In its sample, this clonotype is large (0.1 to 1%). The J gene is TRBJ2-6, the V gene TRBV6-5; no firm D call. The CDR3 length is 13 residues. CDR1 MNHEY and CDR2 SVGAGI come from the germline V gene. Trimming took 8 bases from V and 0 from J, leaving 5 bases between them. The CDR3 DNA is TGTGCCAGCTCAAACTCTGGGGCCAACGTCCTGACTTTC. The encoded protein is CASSNSGANVLTF.

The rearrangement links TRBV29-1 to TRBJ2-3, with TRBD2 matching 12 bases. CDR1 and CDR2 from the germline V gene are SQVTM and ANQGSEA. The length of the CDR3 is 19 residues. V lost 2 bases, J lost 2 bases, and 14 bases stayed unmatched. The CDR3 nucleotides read TGCAGCGTTGAAACCCGTAGGAGGACTAGCGGGACTTACACAGATACGCAGTATTTT. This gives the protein CSVETRRRTSGTYTDTQYF.

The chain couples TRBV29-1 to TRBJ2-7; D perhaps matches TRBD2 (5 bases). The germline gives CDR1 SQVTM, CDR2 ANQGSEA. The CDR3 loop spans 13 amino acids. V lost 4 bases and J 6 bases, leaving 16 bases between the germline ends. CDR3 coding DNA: TGCAGCGTTGTGGTAATGGGCAGCGGCGAGCAGTACGTC. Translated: CSVVVMGSGEQYV.

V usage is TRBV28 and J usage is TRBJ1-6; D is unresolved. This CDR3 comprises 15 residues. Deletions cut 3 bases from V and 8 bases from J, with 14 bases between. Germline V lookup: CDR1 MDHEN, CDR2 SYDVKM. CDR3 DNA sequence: TGTGCCAGCAGTTTTATACCGGGAGGCGATTCACCCCTCCACTTT. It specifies CASSFIPGGDSPLHF.

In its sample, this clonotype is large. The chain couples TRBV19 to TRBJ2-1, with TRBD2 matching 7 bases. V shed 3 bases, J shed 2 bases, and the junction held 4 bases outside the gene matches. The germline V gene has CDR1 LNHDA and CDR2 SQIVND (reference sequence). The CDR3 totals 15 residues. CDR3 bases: TGTGCCAGTAGTATCGGGGGGAACCCCTACAATGAGCAGTTCTTC. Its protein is CASSIGGNPYNEQFF. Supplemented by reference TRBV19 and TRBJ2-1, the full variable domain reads DGGITQSPKYLFRKEGQNVTLSCEQNLNHDAMYWYRQDPGQGLRLIYYSQIVNDFQKGDIAEGYSVSREKKESFPLTVTSAQKNPTAFYLCASSIGGNPYNEQFFGPGTRLTVL.

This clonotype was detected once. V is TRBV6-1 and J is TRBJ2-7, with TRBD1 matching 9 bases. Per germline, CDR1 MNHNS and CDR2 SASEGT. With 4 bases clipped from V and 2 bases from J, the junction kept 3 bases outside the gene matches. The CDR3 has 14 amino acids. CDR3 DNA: TGTGCCAGCAGTGCAGGGACAGGGACCTACGAGCAGTACTTC. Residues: CASSAGTGTYEQYF.

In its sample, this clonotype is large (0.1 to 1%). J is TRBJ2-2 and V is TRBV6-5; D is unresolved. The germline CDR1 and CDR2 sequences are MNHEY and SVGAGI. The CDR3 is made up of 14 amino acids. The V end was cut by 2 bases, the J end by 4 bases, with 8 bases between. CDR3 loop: CASSYTVSTGELFF. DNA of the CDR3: TGTGCCAGCAGTTACACGGTTAGCACCGGGGAGCTGTTTTTT.

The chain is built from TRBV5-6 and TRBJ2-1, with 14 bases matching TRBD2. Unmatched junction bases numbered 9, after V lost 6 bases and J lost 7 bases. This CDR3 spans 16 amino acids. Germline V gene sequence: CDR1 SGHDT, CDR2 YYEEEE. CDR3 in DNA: TGTGCCAGCACCTCCCTCAGACTAGCGGGAGGGAATGAGCAGTTCTTC. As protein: CASTSLRLAGGNEQFF.

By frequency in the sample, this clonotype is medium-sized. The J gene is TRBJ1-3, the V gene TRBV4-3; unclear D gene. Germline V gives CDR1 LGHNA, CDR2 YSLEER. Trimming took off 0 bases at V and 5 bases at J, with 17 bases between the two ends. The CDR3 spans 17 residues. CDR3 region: CASSQELDSGGRNTIYF. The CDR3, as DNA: TGCGCCAGCAGCCAAGAGTTGGACTCCGGCGGTCGAAACACCATATATTTT.

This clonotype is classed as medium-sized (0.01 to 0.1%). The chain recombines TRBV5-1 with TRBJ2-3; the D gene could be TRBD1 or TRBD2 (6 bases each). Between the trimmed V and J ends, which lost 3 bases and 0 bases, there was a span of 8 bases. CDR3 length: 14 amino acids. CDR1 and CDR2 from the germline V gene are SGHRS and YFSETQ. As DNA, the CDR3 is TGCGCCAGCAGCTCCGGGGGCAGCACAGATACGCAGTATTTT. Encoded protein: CASSSGGSTDTQYF.

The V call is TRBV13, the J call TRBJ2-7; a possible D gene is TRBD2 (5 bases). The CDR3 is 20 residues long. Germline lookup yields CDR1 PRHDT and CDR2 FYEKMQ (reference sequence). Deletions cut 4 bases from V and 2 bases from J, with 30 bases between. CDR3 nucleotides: TGTGCCAGCAGCTACTCCACCCCCACCCTCTTTAGCGAAATTCCCTACGAGCAGTACTTC. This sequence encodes CASSYSTPTLFSEIPYEQYF.

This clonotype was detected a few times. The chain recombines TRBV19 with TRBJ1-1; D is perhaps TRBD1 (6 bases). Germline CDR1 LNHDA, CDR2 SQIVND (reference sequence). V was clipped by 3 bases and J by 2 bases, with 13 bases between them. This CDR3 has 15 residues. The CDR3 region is CASSIGTQGNTEAFF. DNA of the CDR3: TGTGCCAGTAGTATCGGGACACAGGGTAACACTGAAGCTTTCTTT.

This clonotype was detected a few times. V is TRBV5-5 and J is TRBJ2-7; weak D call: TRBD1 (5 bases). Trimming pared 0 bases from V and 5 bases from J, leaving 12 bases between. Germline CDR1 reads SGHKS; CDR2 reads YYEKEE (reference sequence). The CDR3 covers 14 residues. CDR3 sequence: CASSLDQGTHEQYF. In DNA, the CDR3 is TGTGCCAGCAGCTTGGATCAGGGTACCCACGAGCAGTACTTC.

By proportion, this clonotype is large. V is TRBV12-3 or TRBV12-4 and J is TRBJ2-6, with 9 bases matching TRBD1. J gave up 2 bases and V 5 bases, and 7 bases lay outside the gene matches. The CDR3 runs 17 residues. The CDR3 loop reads CASSPGTGKTGANVLTF. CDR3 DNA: TGTGCCAGCAGTCCCGGGACAGGGAAGACTGGGGCCAACGTCCTGACTTTC.

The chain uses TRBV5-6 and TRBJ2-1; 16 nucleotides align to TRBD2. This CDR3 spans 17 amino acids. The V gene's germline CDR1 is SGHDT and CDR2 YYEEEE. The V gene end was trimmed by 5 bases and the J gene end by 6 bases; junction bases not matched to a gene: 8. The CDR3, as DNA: TGTGCCAGCAGGCTGGGACTAGCGGGGGGGCCGGGCAATGAGCAGTTCTTC. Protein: CASRLGLAGGPGNEQFF.

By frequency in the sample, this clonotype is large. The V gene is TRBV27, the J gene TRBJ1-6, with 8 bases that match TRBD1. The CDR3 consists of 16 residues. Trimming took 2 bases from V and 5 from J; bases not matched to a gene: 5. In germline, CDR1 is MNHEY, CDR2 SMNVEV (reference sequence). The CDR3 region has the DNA TGTGCCAGCAGTTTACAGCAGGGGGCAAATAATTCACCCCTCCACTTT. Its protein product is CASSLQQGANNSPLHF.

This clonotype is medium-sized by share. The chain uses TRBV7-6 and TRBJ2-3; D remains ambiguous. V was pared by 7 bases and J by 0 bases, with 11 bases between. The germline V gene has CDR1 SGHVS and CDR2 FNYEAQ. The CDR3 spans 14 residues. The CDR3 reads CASKITISTDTQYF. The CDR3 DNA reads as TGTGCCAGCAAAATCACAATAAGCACAGATACGCAGTATTTT.

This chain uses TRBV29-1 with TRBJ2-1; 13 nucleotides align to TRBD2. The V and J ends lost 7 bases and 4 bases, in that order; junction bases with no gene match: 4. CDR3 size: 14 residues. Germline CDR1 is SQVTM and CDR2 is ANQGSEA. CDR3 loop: CSAGLAGDYNEQFF. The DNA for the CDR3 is TGCAGCGCCGGACTAGCGGGGGATTACAATGAGCAGTTCTTC.